This T cell receptor (beta chain) was identified in a study of cytomegalovirus exposure and HLA in healthy donors. The CDR3 has 13 residues. V was clipped by 10 bases and J by 2 bases; unmatched bases: 7. CDR1 is MNHEY, CDR2 SVGAGI, per germline. Use of 60 Vbeta and 13 Jbeta primers characterized the PCR. Generated by immunoSEQ multiplex PCR, the TCRdb table keeps only in-frame clones and is missing some. This table holds about 75,000 clones, approximately 82% found once. The gene calls are TRBV6-5 and TRBJ1-2; 7 bases agree with TRBD1. This clonotype was obtained from an older man in good health and CMV-seropositive. Material for sequencing was PBMCs. The CDR3 DNA follows: TGTGCCACCCGACAGGGACCCAACTATGGCTACACCTTC. Translating gives CATRQGPNYGYTF.